A selection of T cell receptor beta chains follows, all from one sample in a study of PD-1 blockade in classical Hodgkin lymphoma. Assay: immunoSEQ multiplex PCR; the TCRdb copy retains only in-frame clones and omits some. The repertoire holds about 25,000 clones, with about 94% as singletons. Material for sequencing was peripheral blood mononuclear cells (PBMCs). These receptor sequences come from a human donor with classical Hodgkin lymphoma. Each CDR3 is given with its conserved first and last residue. D genes are given only for firm matches. Clone sizes are given selectively: once, few, many, or a class where the clone is expanded.

v_call	d_call	clone_size	j_call	cdr3_aa	cdr3_nt
TRBV4-3	.	.	TRBJ1-2	CASSQERSRGGYTF	TGCGCCAGCAGCCAAGAACGATCCAGAGGCGGCTACACCTTC
TRBV5-1	TRBD2	.	TRBJ2-2	CASSIGTSLNTGELFF	TGCGCCAGCAGCATAGGGACTAGCCTGAACACCGGGGAGCTGTTTTTT
TRBV18	TRBD1	.	TRBJ1-2	CASSPQGAQDYGYTF	TGTGCCAGCTCACCTCAGGGGGCGCAGGACTATGGCTACACCTTC
TRBV15	.	.	TRBJ1-1	CATSRAVGGGTEAFF	TGTGCCACCAGCAGAGCGGTCGGAGGAGGGACTGAAGCTTTCTTT
TRBV11-2	TRBD2	.	TRBJ2-7	CASSWGLAGGYEQYF	TGTGCCAGCAGCTGGGGACTAGCGGGGGGCTACGAGCAGTACTTC
TRBV10-3	.	.	TRBJ1-2	CAISESGGDHYGYTF	TGTGCCATCAGTGAGTCGGGGGGGGACCACTATGGCTACACCTTC
TRBV4-2	.	.	TRBJ1-1	CASSQSYTVEAFF	TGTGCCAGCAGCCAAAGCTATACAGTCGAAGCTTTCTTT
TRBV13	.	.	TRBJ2-7	CASSLRQASYEQYF	TGTGCCAGCAGCTTAAGACAGGCCAGCTACGAGCAGTACTTC
TRBV11-3	TRBD2	.	TRBJ2-1	CASSLALREGNEQFF	TGTGCCAGCAGCTTAGCCTTGCGGGAGGGCAATGAGCAGTTCTTC
TRBV6-1	.	.	TRBJ2-7	CATRLGPNYEQYF	TGTGCCACTCGACTGGGACCGAACTACGAGCAGTACTTC
TRBV5-4	.	.	TRBJ1-1	CASSLPGVGTEAFF	TGTGCCAGCAGCTTGCCAGGGGTCGGTACTGAAGCTTTCTTT
TRBV7-9	.	.	TRBJ2-7	CASSSRGYEQYF	TGTGCCAGCAGCAGCCGGGGCTACGAGCAGTACTTC
TRBV19	.	.	TRBJ1-5	CASTNDGFWQPQHF	TGTGCCAGTACAAATGACGGATTCTGGCAGCCCCAGCATTTT
TRBV15	TRBD1	.	TRBJ2-3	CATSRDRPGQGGGTQYF	TGTGCCACCAGCAGGGATCGTCCGGGACAGGGCGGAGGGACGCAGTATTTT
TRBV30	.	.	TRBJ1-4	CAWKRRIRGSTNEKLFF	TGTGCCTGGAAGCGACGGATTAGGGGCTCAACTAATGAAAAACTGTTTTTT
TRBV11-1	TRBD1	.	TRBJ1-2	CASSLGQGNYGYTF	TGTGCCAGCAGCTTGGGACAGGGTAACTATGGCTACACCTTC
TRBV19	.	.	TRBJ1-2	CASSIQTSPGYTF	TGTGCCAGTAGTATCCAAACTTCTCCTGGCTACACCTTC
TRBV2	.	.	TRBJ2-6	CASSDTGGPGANVLTF	TGTGCCAGCAGCGACACCGGAGGGCCTGGGGCCAACGTCCTGACTTTC
TRBV7-6	TRBD1	once	TRBJ2-2	CASSSTDRGRSDGELFF	TGTGCCAGCAGCTCCACGGACAGGGGGCGCTCGGACGGGGAGCTGTTTTTT
TRBV7-8	.	.	TRBJ1-1	CASNPPNTGPNTEAFF	TGTGCCAGCAACCCCCCGAATACAGGGCCGAACACTGAAGCTTTCTTT
TRBV30	.	.	TRBJ1-6	CAWLGGTGNSPLHF	TGTGCCTGGCTGGGAGGCACAGGCAATTCACCCCTCCACTTT
TRBV5-6	.	once	TRBJ2-5	CASSLYKVEGIRETQYF	TGTGCCAGCAGCTTATATAAGGTTGAGGGTATCAGAGAGACCCAGTACTTC
TRBV7-2	.	.	TRBJ1-1	CASSLKLLGAAEAFF	TGTGCCAGCAGCTTAAAATTGCTGGGGGCAGCTGAAGCTTTCTTT
TRBV28	.	.	TRBJ1-1	CATEDRNTEAFF	TGTGCCACCGAAGACAGGAACACTGAAGCTTTCTTT
TRBV30	.	.	TRBJ2-1	CAWSVNEQFF	TGTGCCTGGAGTGTCAATGAGCAGTTCTTC
TRBV30	.	.	TRBJ2-1	CAWSEPGTGIEQFF	TGTGCCTGGAGTGAACCGGGGACTGGGATAGAGCAGTTCTTC